The 8 T cell receptor beta chains given below trace back to one sample, sequenced in a study of cytomegalovirus exposure and HLA in healthy donors. Measured with immunoSEQ multiplex PCR; TCRdb has only the in-frame clones, and not every one. The sample shows around 260,000 clones, less than 95% of them seen only once. The sequenced sample consisted of PBMCs. The receptors were sampled from a woman in her twenties or thirties in good health and CMV-seronegative.

J is TRBJ2-7 and V is TRBV7-2; TRBD2 matches 7 bases. The CDR3 contains 14 residues. The J segment lost 4 bases and the V segment lost 0 bases, leaving 3 bases of the junction unmatched. The germline CDR1 and CDR2 sequences are SGHTA and FQGNSA. This chain's CDR3 is CASSLAGAGYEQYF. CDR3 DNA: TGTGCCAGCAGCTTAGCTGGAGCGGGATACGAGCAGTACTTC. The whole variable domain, filled in from reference TRBV7-2 and TRBJ2-7, reads GAGVSQSPSNKVTEKGKDVELRCDPISGHTALYWYRQSLGQGLEFLIYFQGNSAPDKSGLPSDRFSAERTGGSVSTLTIQRTQQEDSAVYLCASSLAGAGYEQYFGPGTRLTVT.

This chain connects TRBV9 to TRBJ2-5, with TRBD1 matching 11 bases. Unmatched junction bases numbered 5, after V lost 3 bases and J lost 4 bases. Germline CDR1 SGDLS, CDR2 YYNGEE. The CDR3 is made up of 15 amino acids. The DNA for the CDR3 is TGTGCCAGCAGCGGAGGACAGGGGGCGACAGAGACCCAGTACTTC. This codes for CASSGGQGATETQYF.

This clone was seen only once. The rearrangement uses TRBV6-9 and TRBJ1-1; the D gene is possibly TRBD1 (5 bases). This CDR3 is built from 15 residues. Germline loops: CDR1 MNHGY, CDR2 SVAAGI. The V end lost 8 bases, the J end lost 0 bases, and 16 bases lay between the germline ends. In DNA form, the CDR3 reads TGTGCCAGCCCCGGGACCGGGCGAATGAACACTGAAGCTTTCTTT. Translation gives CASPGTGRMNTEAFF.

The chain joins TRBV7-8 to TRBJ2-7, with 14 bases identical to TRBD2. The CDR3 runs 16 residues. Per the germline V gene, CDR1 is SGHVS and CDR2 is FQNEAQ. Trimming removed 4 bases from V and 6 bases from J; junction bases left unmatched: 8. As DNA, the CDR3 is TGTGCCAGCAGCTCAATAACGGGACTAGCGGGAGTCGAGCAGTACTTC. Protein: CASSSITGLAGVEQYF.

The chain couples TRBV11-1 to TRBJ2-3; D remains ambiguous. Between the trimmed V and J ends, which lost 5 bases and 3 bases, there was a span of 6 bases. This CDR3 is 12 amino acids long. CDR1 and CDR2 (germline): SGHAT, FQDESV (reference sequence). The CDR3 here is CASSAVTDTQYF. The CDR3 DNA sequence: TGTGCCAGCAGCGCAGTAACAGATACGCAGTATTTT. The whole variable domain, remainder taken from reference TRBV11-1 and TRBJ2-3, is EAEVAQSPRYKITEKSQAVAFWCDPISGHATLYWYRQILGQGPELLVQFQDESVVDDSQLPKDRFSAERLKGVDSTLKIQPAELGDSAMYLCASSAVTDTQYFGPGTRLTVL.

The chain has TRBV27 and TRBJ2-5; D gene unclear. Trimming removed 6 bases from V and 7 bases from J, with 15 bases in between. The CDR3 runs to 13 residues. Germline CDR1 reads MNHEY; CDR2 reads SMNVEV (reference sequence). Written as DNA, the CDR3 is TGTGCCAGCAGAACGTCTGGGTGGGGGACCCAGTACTTC. Protein product: CASRTSGWGTQYF.

This clone was recorded once. The chain joins TRBV27 to TRBJ1-2, with TRBD1 matching 7 bases. Germline trimming cut 6 bases from V and 4 bases from J; bases unmatched to any gene: 8. This CDR3 is 14 amino acids long. From germline, CDR1 is MNHEY and CDR2 SMNVEV (reference sequence). Written as DNA, the CDR3 is TGTGCCAGCAGCTTAGACAGGGCGTCCTATGGCTACACCTTC. Protein sequence: CASSLDRASYGYTF.

This clone has just one count. The chain uses TRBV6-6 and TRBJ1-5; D call uncertain. V dropped 2 bases and J dropped 2 bases, with 10 bases sitting between them. Germline lookup yields CDR1 MNHNY and CDR2 SVGAGI (reference sequence). The CDR3 extends over 15 amino acids. The CDR3 bases are TGTGCCAGCAGTTACCAGTCAGTTGGCAATCAGCCCCAGCATTTT. Its translation is CASSYQSVGNQPQHF.